Listed below are T cell receptor beta chains from one sample, sequenced in a study of blood T cell repertoires in COVID-19. Sequencing was performed with immunoSEQ multiplex PCR; in TCRdb, only in-frame clones are kept and a portion is missing. The sample carries about 240,000 clones, approximately 90% recorded once. Sequencing was performed on PBMCs or T cells enriched from blood (not recorded which). These receptors came from a woman aged 25 to 39 who had recovered from COVID-19. The CDR3 runs from the conserved cysteine through the conserved F or W. A D gene is named only where the DNA matches it firmly. Clone size is not always given. Where it is, it says once, few, many or a class for expanded clones.

D | size | J | V | DNA | CDR3
NA | NA | TRBJ2-1 | TRBV12-3/TRBV12-4 | TGTGCCAGCAGTCCCTTGTACAATGAGCAGTTCTTC | CASSPLYNEQFF
TRBD2 | few | TRBJ2-5 | TRBV3-1/TRBV3-2 | TGTGCCAGCAGCCAAGGCTTTTCAGCGGGAGATCTTCGAGAGACCCAGTACTTC | CASSQGFSAGDLRETQYF
TRBD1 | NA | TRBJ1-6 | TRBV28 | TGTGCCAGCAGTTTAGACAGGGCTGGGTCACCCCTCCACTTT | CASSLDRAGSPLHF
TRBD1 | NA | TRBJ1-2 | TRBV6-5 | TGTGCCAGCAGTTATTCCGACAGGGGGAACTATGGCTACACCTTC | CASSYSDRGNYGYTF
NA | NA | TRBJ2-1 | TRBV7-9 | TGTGCCAGCAGCTTAGTTCCCGCCTCGGACAATGAGCAGTTCTTC | CASSLVPASDNEQFF
NA | NA | TRBJ1-5 | TRBV28 | TGTGCCAGCAGTTTTCAAACAGGGTGGGTCCCAGCTTATAGCAATCAGCCCCAGCATTTT | CASSFQTGWVPAYSNQPQHF
NA | few | TRBJ1-4 | TRBV2 | TGTGCCAGCGGCCGGGGAGTTCTGTTTTTT | CASGRGVLFF
NA | few | TRBJ2-2 | TRBV19 | TGTGCCAGTAGTACACGCGCAGGGACCGGGGAGCTGTTTTTT | CASSTRAGTGELFF
TRBD2 | NA | TRBJ2-3 | TRBV7-3 | TGTGCCAGCAGCTCGGGGAGGGGCACAGATACGCAGTATTTT | CASSSGRGTDTQYF
NA | NA | TRBJ1-1 | TRBV9 | TGTGCCAGCAGCGTAGCAGGCCTGAACACTGAAGCTTTCTTT | CASSVAGLNTEAFF
NA | once | TRBJ1-4 | TRBV2 | TGTGCCAGCAGTGAAGTCGGGACAAACGAAAAACTGTTTTTT | CASSEVGTNEKLFF
NA | once | TRBJ1-1 | TRBV5-1 | TGCGCCAGCAGCTTTCTACCGAACACTGAAGCTTTCTTT | CASSFLPNTEAFF
NA | NA | TRBJ2-1 | TRBV6-2/TRBV6-3 | TGTGCCAGCAGTTACTCGATGCGTGAGCAGTTCTTC | CASSYSMREQFF
NA | once | TRBJ1-2 | TRBV7-2 | TGTGCCAGCACCCTGGGCCGTCGAAAAAATGGCTACACCTTC | CASTLGRRKNGYTF
TRBD1 | NA | TRBJ1-5 | TRBV18 | TGTGCCAGCTCACCGGGACAGGGGGCCTTCCAGCCCCAGCATTTT | CASSPGQGAFQPQHF
NA | NA | TRBJ1-3 | TRBV7-8 | TGTGCCAGCAGCCTCGACAGGGGAAACACCATATATTTT | CASSLDRGNTIYF
NA | once | TRBJ1-2 | TRBV18 | TGTGCCAGCTCACCATCAGACAGCCTGGCGGACTATGGCTACACCTTC | CASSPSDSLADYGYTF
TRBD2 | NA | TRBJ2-3 | TRBV6-5 | TGTGCCAGCAGGCCGGGACTAGAAGCAGATACGCAGTATTTT | CASRPGLEADTQYF
NA | NA | TRBJ1-5 | TRBV28 | TGTGCCAGCAGACCGGGGCCGGGGGATAGCAATCAGCCCCAGCATTTT | CASRPGPGDSNQPQHF
NA | NA | TRBJ1-1 | TRBV5-1 | TGCGCCAGCAGCTTCGGGGATGTGGGCACTGAAGCTTTCTTT | CASSFGDVGTEAFF
TRBD1 | NA | TRBJ1-4 | TRBV2 | TGTGCCAGCAGAGACGCCGACAGGGCAGCTAATGAAAAACTGTTTTTT | CASRDADRAANEKLFF
NA | NA | TRBJ1-2 | TRBV16 | TGTGCCAGCAGCCAATCAGTCTATGGGGGGACCCACTATGGCTACACCTTC | CASSQSVYGGTHYGYTF
NA | NA | TRBJ2-3 | TRBV5-1 | TGCGCCAGCAGTCCAGGGGCGGATACAGATACGCAGTATTTT | CASSPGADTDTQYF
NA | NA | TRBJ2-3 | TRBV9 | TGTGCCAGCAGCGGAGCGGCGGTGGCCCTCTGGTCGGCAGATACGCAGTATTTT | CASSGAAVALWSADTQYF
TRBD2 | NA | TRBJ2-7 | TRBV7-2 | TGTGCCAGCAGCCCCGGGACTAGCGGGAACCTCTACGAGCAGTACTTC | CASSPGTSGNLYEQYF
TRBD1 | NA | TRBJ2-1 | TRBV6-5 | TGTGCCAGCAGACAGACAGGGGGCTCCTACAATGAGCAGTTCTTC | CASRQTGGSYNEQFF
TRBD2 | NA | TRBJ2-1 | TRBV4-1 | TGCGCCAGCAGCCCGGCCCTTGGGACTAGGGAGGTCCGGGGAGTCTATGAGCAGTTCTTC | CASSPALGTREVRGVYEQFF
NA | once | TRBJ2-7 | TRBV29-1 | TGCAGCGTTGAACGCGGGACTCTCGAGCAGTACTTC | CSVERGTLEQYF
NA | NA | TRBJ2-5 | TRBV5-1 | TGCGCCAGCAGCGCCCCGTCGGGGGAGACCCAGTACTTC | CASSAPSGETQYF
TRBD2 | NA | TRBJ2-1 | TRBV12-3/TRBV12-4 | TGTGCCAGCAGTTTTGGACTAGCGAATGAGCAGTTCTTC | CASSFGLANEQFF
NA | NA | TRBJ1-1 | TRBV11-2 | TGTGCCAGCAGCTCCCGGGAGAGGGCGAACACTGAAGCTTTCTTT | CASSSRERANTEAFF
TRBD1 | NA | TRBJ1-2 | TRBV27 | TGTGCCAGCAGTTTCTTGACAGGGGAGGATGGCTACACCTTC | CASSFLTGEDGYTF
TRBD1 | NA | TRBJ1-2 | TRBV25-1 | TGTGCCAGCCTCCGATCAGGGGGTAACTATGGCTACACCTTC | CASLRSGGNYGYTF
NA | NA | TRBJ2-7 | TRBV18 | TGTGCCAGCGGGGGGAGTACCTACGAGCAGTACTTC | CASGGSTYEQYF
NA | NA | TRBJ2-3 | TRBV13 | TGTGCCAGCAGCCGCCCTTCAGCGTGGGGGGCAGATACGCAGTATTTT | CASSRPSAWGADTQYF
TRBD2 | NA | TRBJ2-1 | TRBV28 | TGTGCCAGCCCCTCCCCTTTAGCGGGAGGCTCCCCGGGGGAGCAGTTCTTC | CASPSPLAGGSPGEQFF
TRBD2 | NA | TRBJ2-7 | TRBV7-2 | TGTGCCAGCAGCTTATTTTGGACTAGCGGGAGCTACGAGCAGTACTTC | CASSLFWTSGSYEQYF
TRBD2 | NA | TRBJ2-1 | TRBV7-3 | TGTGCCAGCAGCCGGCTGGGACTAGCGGGCATATACAATGAGCAGTTCTTC | CASSRLGLAGIYNEQFF
NA | NA | TRBJ2-1 | TRBV25-1 | TGTGCCAGCAGTGAAAGCAGGGTATCGTACAATGAGCAGTTCTTC | CASSESRVSYNEQFF
NA | NA | TRBJ1-2 | TRBV9 | TGTGCCAGCAGCGTAGCTCCACAGCAGGGTCCTGGCTATGGCTACACCTTC | CASSVAPQQGPGYGYTF
NA | NA | TRBJ2-7 | TRBV5-1 | TGCGCCAGCAGGCGGGGGCAGGGGATCTACGAGCAGTACTTC | CASRRGQGIYEQYF
TRBD1 | NA | TRBJ2-3 | TRBV7-8 | TGTGCCAGCAGCTCCCGGGCAGGGGGTTGGAGCACAGATACGCAGTATTTT | CASSSRAGGWSTDTQYF
TRBD2 | NA | TRBJ2-1 | TRBV10-3 | TGTGCCATCAGCGGACTAGCACTGTATAATGAGCAGTTCTTC | CAISGLALYNEQFF
NA | NA | TRBJ1-3 | TRBV18 | TGTGCCAGCTCAATAGGGGCTGGAGCTGGAAACACCATATATTTT | CASSIGAGAGNTIYF